Each of the 17 T cell receptor beta chains below was sequenced from the same sample in a study of T cells after yellow fever vaccination. TCRdb passed the 5' RACE reads through MiXCR, listing each CDR3 protein once. The sample has about 75,000 distinct CDR3 sequences, around 7.9% seen once. Specimen: CD8+ T cells sorted from PBMCs, collected less than 11 days after the first yellow fever vaccination. All receptors come from a man aged 18 to 35 who received the YFV17D yellow fever vaccine.

V gene TRBV27 combines with J gene TRBJ1-1; 12 bases are shared with TRBD1. The ends lost 7 bases at V and 6 bases at J; junction bases unmatched: 9. The germline V gene has CDR1 MNHEY and CDR2 SMNVEV (reference sequence). The CDR3 has 15 residues. The CDR3 nucleotides are TGTGCCAGCATCCCGGGACAGGGGGCAGTGGCTGAAGCTTTCTTT. Amino acid sequence: CASIPGQGAVAEAFF.

The V and J genes are TRBV7-8 and TRBJ2-3; 8 bases are a match to TRBD2. Germline V gives CDR1 SGHVS, CDR2 FQNEAQ. Unmatched junction bases numbered 10, after V lost 6 bases and J lost 2 bases. CDR3 size: 16 residues. The DNA for the CDR3 is TGTGCCAGCAGATCCGGACGGGGGGGGCTCACAGATACGCAGTATTTT. Residues: CASRSGRGGLTDTQYF.

This clonotype was detected ten times or more. The V and J genes are TRBV4-3 and TRBJ2-1; no reliable D call. V was cut by 4 bases and J by 0 bases, with 13 bases left in between. The CDR3 spans 16 residues. Germline-derived CDR1 and CDR2 are LGHNA and YSLEER. The CDR3 bases are TGCGCCAGCAGCCGCCGTTCGGGTCCCTCCTACAATGAGCAGTTCTTC. It specifies CASSRRSGPSYNEQFF.

The rearrangement uses TRBV7-9 and TRBJ2-2; D is unresolved. Germline values: CDR1 SEHNR, CDR2 FQNEAQ (reference sequence). The germline V and J ends were trimmed by 5 bases and 5 bases, with 15 bases remaining between them. The CDR3 has 15 residues. CDR3 DNA sequence: TGTGCCAGCAGCCGAAGAGTGGCTGGGACCGGGGAGCTGTTTTTT. Translation: CASSRRVAGTGELFF.

In its sample, this clonotype was seen many times. This chain uses TRBV13 with TRBJ2-3; TRBD1 or TRBD2 may be the D gene (6 bases each). The CDR3 covers 14 residues. Germline V gene lookup returns CDR1 PRHDT and CDR2 FYEKMQ (reference sequence). Trimming removed 3 bases from V and 3 bases from J, with 10 bases in between. In nucleotides, the CDR3 is TGTGCCAGCAGCTTTCGGGGGCAAACAGATACGCAGTATTTT. Residues: CASSFRGQTDTQYF.

The V gene is TRBV12-3 or TRBV12-4, the J gene TRBJ2-6; D is possibly TRBD2 (5 bases). V was shortened by 4 bases and J by 0 bases, with 13 bases between the two germline ends. This CDR3 has 17 residues. Here the CDR3 reads CASSSPGLISGANVLTF. The CDR3 bases are TGTGCCAGCAGTTCTCCAGGACTGATCTCTGGGGCCAACGTCCTGACTTTC.

The chain uses TRBV7-9 and TRBJ2-1; D gene ambiguous. The CDR3 runs to 14 residues. Between the trimmed V and J ends, which lost 4 bases and 9 bases, there was a span of 16 bases. CDR1 and CDR2 from the germline V gene are SEHNR and FQNEAQ (reference sequence). The CDR3 spells CASSSRRGGSEQFF. The CDR3, as DNA: TGTGCCAGCAGCTCCCGGAGAGGCGGTTCTGAGCAGTTCTTC.

This clonotype was observed at least ten times. The chain carries TRBV2 and TRBJ2-7; 8 positions agree with TRBD1. Germline CDR1 is SNHLY and CDR2 is FYNNEI. This CDR3 spans 13 amino acids. Trimming at V came to 6 bases and at J to 5 bases, leaving 6 bases not matched to a gene. The CDR3 region is CASRGTGVDEQYF. For the CDR3, the DNA is TGTGCCAGCAGGGGGACAGGCGTGGACGAGCAGTACTTC.

The table lists this clonotype with many counts. The chain carries TRBV4-1 and TRBJ1-2, with 7 bases identical to TRBD1. V lost 3 bases to trimming and J lost 2 bases; unmatched junction nucleotides: 6. The length of the CDR3 is 15 residues. Germline V gene sequence: CDR1 MGHRA, CDR2 YSYEKL. CDR3 sequence (DNA): TGCGCCAGCAGCCACAAGATGGGACAGAACTATGGCTACACCTTC. Its translation is CASSHKMGQNYGYTF.

This clonotype was seen a handful of times. The V call is TRBV11-2, the J call TRBJ2-5; D is perhaps TRBD1 or TRBD2 (5 bases each). The CDR3 runs to 18 residues. With 0 bases removed from V and 4 bases from J, the gap between germline ends came to 21 bases. From germline, CDR1 is SGHAT and CDR2 FQNNGV. CDR3 sequence: CASSLEGRVVVARETQYF. As DNA, the CDR3 is TGTGCCAGCAGCTTAGAGGGCAGGGTAGTTGTAGCGCGAGAGACCCAGTACTTC.

At least ten counts were recorded for this clonotype. The V gene is TRBV27, the J gene TRBJ1-3, with D uncertain. The CDR3 loop spans 14 amino acids. Trimming shortened V by 1 base and J by 9 bases, and 13 bases separated the two germline ends. Germline V gene lookup returns CDR1 MNHEY and CDR2 SMNVEV (reference sequence). CDR3 amino acids: CASSLLPGLSTIYF. The CDR3 nucleotides are TGTGCCAGCAGTTTATTACCAGGTCTCAGCACCATATATTTT.

This clonotype was seen more than once but under ten times. The V call is TRBV7-6, the J call TRBJ2-7; 12 bases fit TRBD2. This CDR3 contains 15 residues. CDR1 and CDR2 from the germline V gene are SGHVS and FNYEAQ. V was pared by 5 bases and J by 5 bases, with 7 bases of the junction left unmatched. The CDR3, as DNA: TGTGCCAGCAGCGCTAGCGGGGGGGCATCCGACGAGCAGTACTTC. Residues: CASSASGGASDEQYF.

This clonotype has just a few counts. This sequence joins TRBV5-1 and TRBJ1-4, with TRBD1 matching over 9 bases. The CDR3 is made up of 17 amino acids. Germline V gene data show CDR1 as SGHRS and CDR2 as YFSETQ. With V trimmed by 0 bases and J by 0 bases, 3 bases remained unmatched. CDR3 bases: TGCGCCAGCAGCTTGGGAACAGGGGGCGCAACTAATGAAAAACTGTTTTTT. This translates into CASSLGTGGATNEKLFF.

At least ten counts were recorded for this clonotype. The chain is built from TRBV5-1 and TRBJ2-2, with D possibly TRBD1 on 6 matching bases. The CDR3 sequence is 15 residues long. V was cut by 0 bases and J by 6 bases, with 12 bases left in between. From germline, CDR1 is SGHRS and CDR2 YFSETQ. This CDR3 is CASSLELRQAGELFF. The CDR3 region has the DNA TGCGCCAGCAGCTTGGAGCTCAGACAGGCCGGGGAGCTGTTTTTT.

This clonotype was counted only a few times. The rearrangement links TRBV3-1 to TRBJ2-5; D is possibly TRBD2 (6 bases). The CDR3 extends over 17 amino acids. The germline CDR1 and CDR2 sequences are LGHDT and YNNKEL (reference sequence). The V end lost 0 bases, the J end lost 5 bases, and 19 bases lay between the germline ends. In nucleotides, the CDR3 is TGTGCCAGCAGCCAAGACGGATACGGAGGGGAAGGGGAGACCCAGTACTTC. Its translation is CASSQDGYGGEGETQYF.

This clonotype was seen at least ten times. The chain uses TRBV4-2 and TRBJ2-1, with 7 bases matching TRBD1. The CDR3 consists of 15 residues. Germline CDR1 and CDR2: LGHNA and YNFKEQ. V shed 1 base, J shed 6 bases, and the junction held 6 bases outside the gene matches. The CDR3 DNA reads as TGTGCCAGCAGCCAAGTACCGGGACAGTCCAATGAGCAGTTCTTC. Amino acid sequence: CASSQVPGQSNEQFF.

V gene TRBV4-1 combines with J gene TRBJ2-1, with 11 bases fitting TRBD2. This CDR3 has 17 amino acids. CDR1 and CDR2 from the germline V gene are MGHRA and YSYEKL. V dropped 2 bases and J dropped 2; count of bases not matched to a gene: 5. This CDR3 reads CASSQRHSGGAYNEQFF. The CDR3 region has the DNA TGCGCCAGCAGCCAACGCCATAGCGGGGGGGCCTACAATGAGCAGTTCTTC.